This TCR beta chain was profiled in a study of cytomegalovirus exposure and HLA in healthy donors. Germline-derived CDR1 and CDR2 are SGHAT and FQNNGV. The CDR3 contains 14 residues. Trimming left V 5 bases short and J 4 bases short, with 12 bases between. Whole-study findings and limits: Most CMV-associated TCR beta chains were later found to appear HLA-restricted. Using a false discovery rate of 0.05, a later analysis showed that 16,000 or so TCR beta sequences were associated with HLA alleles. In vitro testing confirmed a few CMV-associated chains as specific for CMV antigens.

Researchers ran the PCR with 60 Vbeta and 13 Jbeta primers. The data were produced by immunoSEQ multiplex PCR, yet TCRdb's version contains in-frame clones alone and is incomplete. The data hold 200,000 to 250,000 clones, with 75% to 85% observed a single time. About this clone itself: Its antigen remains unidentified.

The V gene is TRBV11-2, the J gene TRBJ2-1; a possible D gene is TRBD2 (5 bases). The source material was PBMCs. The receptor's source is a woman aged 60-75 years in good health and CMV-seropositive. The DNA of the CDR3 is TGTGCCAGCAGCAGACGGGGAGATTACAATGAGCAGTTCTTC. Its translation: CASSRRGDYNEQFF.